This T cell receptor beta chain was retrieved from a study of shared clonotypes between healthy human individuals. The study, taken as a whole, reports: The diversity represented, both genetic and in exposure history, was limited by few donors. Rarefaction gave evidence that sorted-subset sequencing remained incomplete despite large depth.

The CD4+ fraction was divided into a CD45RA+ naive subset and a CD45RA-negative memory subset. Turning to this clone: The antigen is not known.

Here immunoSEQ multiplex PCR was the method, and the copy in TCRdb shows in-frame clones only, minus some. Of 500,000 to 550,000 clones in the sample, roughly 95% were seen once. This CDR3 spans 14 amino acids. CDR1 and CDR2 (germline): SGHTA, FQGNSA. J lost 6 bases, V lost 5 bases, and 8 bases had no gene match. The source material was naive CD4+ T cells sorted from blood. This sample's subset: CD45RA+ positively selected. This TCR was sampled from a woman in her twenties or thirties in good health. The chain employs TRBV7-2 and TRBJ2-3, with 7 positions matching TRBD2. The CDR3 coding sequence is TGTGCCAGCAGCCCCGAGCGGGACGGTGATACGCAGTATTTT. Translated, it gives CASSPERDGDTQYF.